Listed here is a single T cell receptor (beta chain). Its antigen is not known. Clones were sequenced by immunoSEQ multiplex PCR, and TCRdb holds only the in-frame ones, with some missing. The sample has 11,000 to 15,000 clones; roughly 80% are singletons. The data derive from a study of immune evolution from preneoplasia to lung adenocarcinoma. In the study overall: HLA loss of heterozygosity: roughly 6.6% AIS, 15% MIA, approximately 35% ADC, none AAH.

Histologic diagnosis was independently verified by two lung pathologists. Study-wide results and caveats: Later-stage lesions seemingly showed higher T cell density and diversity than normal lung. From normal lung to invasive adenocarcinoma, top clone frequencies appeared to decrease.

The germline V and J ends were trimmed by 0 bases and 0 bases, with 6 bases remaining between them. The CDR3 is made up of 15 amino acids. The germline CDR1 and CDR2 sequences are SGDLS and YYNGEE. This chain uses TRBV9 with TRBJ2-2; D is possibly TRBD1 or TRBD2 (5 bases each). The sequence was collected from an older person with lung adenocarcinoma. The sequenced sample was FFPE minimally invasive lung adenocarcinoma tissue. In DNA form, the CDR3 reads TGTGCCAGCAGCGTAGGGGGGTCGAACACCGGGGAGCTGTTTTTT. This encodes CASSVGGSNTGELFF.